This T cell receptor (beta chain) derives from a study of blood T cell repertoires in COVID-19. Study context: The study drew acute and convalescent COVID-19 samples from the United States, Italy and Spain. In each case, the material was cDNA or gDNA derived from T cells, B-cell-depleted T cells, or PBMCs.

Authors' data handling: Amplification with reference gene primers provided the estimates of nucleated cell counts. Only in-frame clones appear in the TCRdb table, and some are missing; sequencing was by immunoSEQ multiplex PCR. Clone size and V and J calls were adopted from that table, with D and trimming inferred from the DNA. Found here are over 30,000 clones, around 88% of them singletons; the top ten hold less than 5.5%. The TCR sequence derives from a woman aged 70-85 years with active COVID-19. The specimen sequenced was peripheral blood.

The DNA for the CDR3 is TGTGCCAGCAGCTTAGCGGCTCAGGGGAATGAAAAACTGTTTTTT. It codes for CASSLAAQGNEKLFF. This chain links TRBV7-8 with TRBJ1-4; D is perhaps TRBD1 (6 bases). V was trimmed by 0 bases and J by 5 bases, leaving 10 bases between them. There are 15 residues in the CDR3. Germline CDR1 SGHVS, CDR2 FQNEAQ.